This T cell receptor (beta chain) was captured by sequencing in a study of T cell repertoires in aging, cancer and after chemotherapy. Whole-study context: Patients with glioblastoma brain tumors were sampled before and after temozolomide-based therapy. Study-level findings and limits: Healthy donors lost TCR diversity with age mainly through richness, cancer patients through richness and evenness. In each cancer cohort, median generation probability increased across chemotherapy, suggesting thymic output rebounded.

With respect to this clonotype: As yet, its antigen is unknown.

V was shortened by 3 bases and J by 7 bases, with 12 bases between the two germline ends. This CDR3 is 13 amino acids long. The germline CDR1 and CDR2 sequences are LNHNV and YYDKDF (reference sequence). Multiplex touch-down PCR with TRB-A/B primers amplified rearranged V-D-J TRB sequences. Each CDR3 protein gets one entry after TCRdb re-called the multiplex PCR reads with MiXCR. The sample lists about 4,500 distinct CDR3 sequences, roughly 40% seen once, with around 60% in the top ten. Amplification of TCR beta used genomic DNA extracted from peripheral blood. The material sequenced was blood. The TCR was taken from a human donor with a solid tumor. V and J are TRBV15 and TRBJ1-2, with a possible D match to TRBD1 (6 bases). The CDR3 DNA sequence: TGTGCCACCAGCAGCGCCAGGGGAAGTGGCTACACCTTC. Its translation is CATSSARGSGYTF.